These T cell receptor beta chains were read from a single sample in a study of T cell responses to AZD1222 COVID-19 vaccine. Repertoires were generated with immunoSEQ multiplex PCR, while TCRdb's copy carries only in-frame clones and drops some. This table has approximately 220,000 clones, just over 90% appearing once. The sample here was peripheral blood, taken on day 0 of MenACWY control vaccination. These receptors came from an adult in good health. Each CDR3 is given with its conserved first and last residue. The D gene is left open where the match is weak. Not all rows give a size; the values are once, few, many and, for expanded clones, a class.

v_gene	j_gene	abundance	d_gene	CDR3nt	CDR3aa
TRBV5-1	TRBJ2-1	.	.	TGCGCCAGCAGCGGGGGCACACTCAATGAGCAGTTCTTC	CASSGGTLNEQFF
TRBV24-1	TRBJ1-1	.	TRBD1	TGTGCCACCAGAGCCTCGACAGGGGGCGGGGGCACTGAAGCTTTCTTT	CATRASTGGGGTEAFF
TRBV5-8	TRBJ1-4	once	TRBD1	TGTGCCAGCAGCGTCCGGACAGGGTTAACTGAAAAACTGTTTTTT	CASSVRTGLTEKLFF
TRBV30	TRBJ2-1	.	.	TGTGCCTGGAGTGATCTTCCTCCGTACAATGAGCAGTTCTTC	CAWSDLPPYNEQFF
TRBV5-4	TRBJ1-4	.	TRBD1	TGTGCCAGCAGCTTCCAACAAGGGGGCAATGAAAAACTGTTTTTT	CASSFQQGGNEKLFF
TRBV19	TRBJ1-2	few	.	TGTGCCAGTACAGGCGGTCCCTATGGCTACACCTTC	CASTGGPYGYTF
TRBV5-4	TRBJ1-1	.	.	TGTGCCAGCAGCTTGGCGGGTTCGGGGTACGCTGAAGCTTTCTTT	CASSLAGSGYAEAFF
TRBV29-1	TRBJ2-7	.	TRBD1	TGCAGCGTTGACGGGACAGGGGTCGGCGACGAGCAGTACTTC	CSVDGTGVGDEQYF
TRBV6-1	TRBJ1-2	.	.	TGTGCCAGCAGTGAGGGGTTAGCTAACTATGGCTACACCTTC	CASSEGLANYGYTF
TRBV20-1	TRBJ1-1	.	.	TGCAGTGCTAGAGATTCGGAGCGGGCTTTCTTT	CSARDSERAFF
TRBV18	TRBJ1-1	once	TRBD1	TGTGCCAGCTCTCCCTTGGACAGGGGAACTGAAGCTTTCTTT	CASSPLDRGTEAFF
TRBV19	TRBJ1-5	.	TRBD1	TGTGCCAGTAGTATAGGAGTAGGGGGCGTGAGTCAGCCCCAGCATTTT	CASSIGVGGVSQPQHF
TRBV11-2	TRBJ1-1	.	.	TGTGCCAGCAGCTTAGGACAGTCCAACACTGAAGCTTTCTTT	CASSLGQSNTEAFF
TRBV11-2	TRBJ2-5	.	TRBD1	TGTGCCAGCAGCGAAAACAGGGGGCTGGGGGAGACCCAGTACTTC	CASSENRGLGETQYF
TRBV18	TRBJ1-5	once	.	TGTGCCAGCTCACCACCGGAAGGCCTAGAGAGCAATCAGCCCCAGCATTTT	CASSPPEGLESNQPQHF
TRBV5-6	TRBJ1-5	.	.	TGTGCCAGCAGCTTAGGGGCAGCAACCTTCAATCAGCCCCAGCATTTT	CASSLGAATFNQPQHF
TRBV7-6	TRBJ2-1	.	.	TGTGCCAGCAGCCACGGACAGAGTCTCTCCTACAATGAGCAGTTCTTC	CASSHGQSLSYNEQFF
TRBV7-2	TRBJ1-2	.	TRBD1	TGTGCCAGCAGCGTAGGGGACACAGGGGCCTATGGCTACACCTTC	CASSVGDTGAYGYTF
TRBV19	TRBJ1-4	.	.	TGTGCCACCCATCCTGGAGCGCAAAGCGGAAGTGAAAAACTGTTTTTT	CATHPGAQSGSEKLFF
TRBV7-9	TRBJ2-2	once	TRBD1	TGTGCCAGCAGCCCGCCGGGACAGTCTAAGAACACCGGGGAGCTGTTTTTT	CASSPPGQSKNTGELFF
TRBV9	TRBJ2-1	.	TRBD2	TGTGCCAGCAGTTGGACTAGCGGGGCGGTCGGGCATGAGCAGTTCTTC	CASSWTSGAVGHEQFF
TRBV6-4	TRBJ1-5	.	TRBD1	TGTGCCAGCAGTTCGCAGGGGGTAGGCCAGCCCCAGCATTTT	CASSSQGVGQPQHF
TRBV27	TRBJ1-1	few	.	TGTGCCAGCCGACAACAATTGAACACTGAAGCTTTCTTT	CASRQQLNTEAFF
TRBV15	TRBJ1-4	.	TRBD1	TGTGCCACCAGCCCGCGACAGGGCGGCGAAAAACTGTTTTTT	CATSPRQGGEKLFF
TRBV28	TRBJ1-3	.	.	TGTGCCAGCAGTTTTCAGGCTGGAAACACCATATATTTT	CASSFQAGNTIYF
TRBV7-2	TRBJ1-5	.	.	TGTGCCAGCAGCTTAGAGACAGGCCGGCATCAGCCCCAGCATTTT	CASSLETGRHQPQHF
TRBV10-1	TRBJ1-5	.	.	TGCGCCAGCACCGAGTCGAGGCTATCCTTTCAGCCCCAGCATTTT	CASTESRLSFQPQHF
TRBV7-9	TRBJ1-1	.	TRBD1	TGTGCCAGCAGCCTGGACAGGGGCACTGAAGCTTTCTTT	CASSLDRGTEAFF
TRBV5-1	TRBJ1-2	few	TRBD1	TGCGCCAGCAGCTTGGGTGGACAGGGGAACTATGGCTACACCTTC	CASSLGGQGNYGYTF
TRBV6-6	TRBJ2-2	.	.	TGTGCCAGCAGTTACCTCTCGAGTAACACCGGGGAGCTGTTTTTT	CASSYLSSNTGELFF
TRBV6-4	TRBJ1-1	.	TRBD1	TGTGCCAGCACTAGGGACAGGGGGGTGAACACTGAAGCTTTCTTT	CASTRDRGVNTEAFF
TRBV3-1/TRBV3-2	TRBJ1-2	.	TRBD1	TGTGCCAGCAGTCAGGACAGGGTGATGGATGGCTACACCTTC	CASSQDRVMDGYTF
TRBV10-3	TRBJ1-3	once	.	TGTGCCATCAACGAGGGAAGGGGATCTGGAAACACCATATATTTT	CAINEGRGSGNTIYF
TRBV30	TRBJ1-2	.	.	TGTGCCTGGAGTGGGGGGTCCCTAGACGTTAACTATGGCTACACCTTC	CAWSGGSLDVNYGYTF
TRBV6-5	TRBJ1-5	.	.	TGTGCCAGCAGTCCCCAGAGTAGCAATCAGCCCCAGCATTTT	CASSPQSSNQPQHF
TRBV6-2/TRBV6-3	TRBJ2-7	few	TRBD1	TGTGCCAGCAGTTACTCGGGGGACAGGGCCTACCGCGAGCAGTACTTC	CASSYSGDRAYREQYF
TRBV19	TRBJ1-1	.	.	TGTGCCAGTAGGACCGCCGAGATGTACACTGAAGCTTTCTTT	CASRTAEMYTEAFF
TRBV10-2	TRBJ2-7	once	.	TGCGCCAGCAGTATGGTTTTCTACGAGCAGTACTTC	CASSMVFYEQYF
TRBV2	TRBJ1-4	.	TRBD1	TGTGCCAGCAGACGGGACAGATCTAGTGAAAAACTGTTTTTT	CASRRDRSSEKLFF
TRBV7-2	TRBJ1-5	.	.	TGTGCCAGCAGCCGGACAGCGAATGATCAGCCCCAGCATTTT	CASSRTANDQPQHF
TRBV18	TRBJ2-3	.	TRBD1	TGTGCCAGCTCACCCACCCGACAGGGGTTGGATACGCAGTATTTT	CASSPTRQGLDTQYF
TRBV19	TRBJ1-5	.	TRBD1	TGTGCCAGTAGAGACGCCGGGACAGGGGTCCCCGTGCCCCAGCATTTT	CASRDAGTGVPVPQHF
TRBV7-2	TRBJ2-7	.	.	TGTGCCAGCAGCAACCCTACCGAGCAGTACTTC	CASSNPTEQYF
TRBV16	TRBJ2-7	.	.	TGTGCCAGCAGCCAATCGAGTAAAGGCTACGAGCAGTACTTC	CASSQSSKGYEQYF
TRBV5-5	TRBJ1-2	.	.	TGTGCCAGCAGACTACTGGACAGCCCCTATGGCTACACCTTC	CASRLLDSPYGYTF
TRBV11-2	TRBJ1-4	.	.	TGTGCCAGCAGCTTAATCTCGGAAAAACTGTTTTTT	CASSLISEKLFF